This T cell receptor beta chain was identified during a study of cytomegalovirus exposure and HLA in healthy donors. It was with 60 Vbeta and 13 Jbeta primers that the PCR ran. Sequenced by immunoSEQ multiplex PCR; TCRdb stores in-frame clones only, minus some. The profile shows about 100,000 clones, roughly three quarters of them singletons. Sample: PBMCs. The clonotype comes from a man aged 18 to 29 in good health and CMV-seronegative.

The DNA for the CDR3 is TGTGCCAGCAGTGAAGGAGGGGGTTGGACTGAAGCTTTCTTT. Its translation: CASSEGGGWTEAFF. V gene TRBV6-1 combines with J gene TRBJ1-1, with D possibly TRBD1 on 6 matching bases. CDR1 MNHNS and CDR2 SASEGT come from the germline V gene. The CDR3 consists of 14 residues. Trimming removed 1 base from V and 5 bases from J, with 11 bases in between.